The source of this T cell receptor (beta chain) is a study of human T cells and chemical hapten exposure. Study in general: Patients were mainly female, each with alopecia areata, totalis or universalis.

General study results and limits: Having alopecia, donors may respond immunologically unlike healthy people.

As concerns this clonotype: Its antigen is not identified.

Germline V gives CDR1 SGHRS, CDR2 YFSETQ. The CDR3 has 13 residues. Between the trimmed V and J ends, which lost 0 bases and 4 bases, there was a span of 7 bases. Documented time point: pre-sensitization, week 0. As for treatment: therapeutic diphenylcyclopropenone sensitization with weekly scalp DPC. One entry per CDR3 protein results from TCRdb running MiXCR on the RACE reads. The sample holds some 59,000 distinct CDR3 sequences, approximately 11% seen once. This rearrangement joins TRBV5-1 to TRBJ1-2, with D uncertain. This clonotype originated in a woman aged 40 to 50 with alopecia areata. Some clones in this sample may be carry-over from other donors' samples. The source material was whole blood, sampled in connection with sensitization to the hapten diphenylcyclopropenone (DPC). The CDR3 DNA reads as TGCGCCAGCAGCTTGGGACGGATCTATGGCTACACCTTC. Encoded protein: CASSLGRIYGYTF.